This is a list of T cell receptor beta chains from one sample in a study of cytomegalovirus exposure and HLA in healthy donors. Here immunoSEQ multiplex PCR was the method, and the copy in TCRdb shows in-frame clones only, minus some. The sample carries 150,000 to 200,000 clones, more than 70% recorded once. Material for sequencing was PBMCs. The receptor set was obtained from a woman aged 35 to 49 in good health and CMV-seronegative. The CDR3 runs from the conserved cysteine through the conserved F or W. A D gene is named only where the DNA matches it firmly. The size field is filled for only some rows; it gives once, few, many or a size class.

>TRBV4-1|NA|NA|TRBJ2-1
TGCGCCAGCAGCCAAGATCAAAGGGGCTACAATGAGCAGTTCTTC
CASSQDQRGYNEQFF
>TRBV7-9|NA|NA|TRBJ1-2
TGTGCCAGCAGCTCCCCTCCTCGAGACAGACTCTATGGCTACACCTTC
CASSSPPRDRLYGYTF
>TRBV5-5|NA|NA|TRBJ1-4
TGTGCCAGCACCCCGACCGGGACACCGGAAAAACTGTTTTTT
CASTPTGTPEKLFF
>TRBV27|TRBD1|NA|TRBJ1-5
TGTGCCAGCAGGTTAGGGACAGCTAATCAGCCCCAGCATTTT
CASRLGTANQPQHF
>TRBV27|NA|NA|TRBJ1-1
TGTGCCAGCAGTTATCGGAGGAACACTGAAGCTTTCTTT
CASSYRRNTEAFF
>TRBV7-6|TRBD2|once|TRBJ2-5
TGTGCCAGCAGCCCCACGGGGGAGGGGGAGACCCAGTACTTC
CASSPTGEGETQYF
>TRBV7-9|NA|NA|TRBJ1-1
TGTTCCAGCAGCCTCTCCCCCCTGAACACTGAAGCTTTCTTT
CSSSLSPLNTEAFF
>TRBV6-5|NA|NA|TRBJ1-2
TGTGCCAGCAGTTACGGCAGGGCATCCGGCTACACCTTC
CASSYGRASGYTF
>TRBV5-1|NA|NA|TRBJ1-1
TGCGCCAGCAGCCGGGACTTTATTGAAGCTTTCTTT
CASSRDFIEAFF
>TRBV6-1|NA|NA|TRBJ1-1
TGTGCCAGCAGACCCACTAGAGGCCGGAACACTGAAGCTTTCTTT
CASRPTRGRNTEAFF
>TRBV18|NA|NA|TRBJ2-1
TGTGCCAGCTCACCAACGGGGGTGATACAGTTCTTC
CASSPTGVIQFF
>TRBV23-1|TRBD1|NA|TRBJ2-1
TGCGCCAGCAGTCCGGGACAGCACTATTACAATGAGCAGTTCTTC
CASSPGQHYYNEQFF
>TRBV7-6|NA|NA|TRBJ2-1
TGTGCCAGCAGCTCGGGGTATGAGCAGTTCTTC
CASSSGYEQFF
>TRBV12-5|NA|NA|TRBJ2-1
TGTGCTAGTGGTCTGCCCCCCGGGATCGATGAGCAGTTCTTC
CASGLPPGIDEQFF
>TRBV7-9|NA|few|TRBJ1-2
TGTGCCAGCAGCGGCGGCGGCGGGGCGGGCTATGGCTACACCTTC
CASSGGGGAGYGYTF
>TRBV7-2|NA|NA|TRBJ1-4
TGTGCCAGCAGCTTAGAGCTCACTAATGAAAAACTGTTTTTT
CASSLELTNEKLFF
>TRBV5-1|TRBD2|few|TRBJ2-5
TGCGCCAGCAGCTTGACCGGGAGGGGGCAAGAGACCCAGTACTTC
CASSLTGRGQETQYF
>TRBV29-1|TRBD1|NA|TRBJ1-5
TGCAGCGTTGATTTAGGGGGCGAACAGCCCCAGCATTTT
CSVDLGGEQPQHF
>TRBV5-6|NA|NA|TRBJ2-2
TGTGCCAGCAGCCCCCCCTGGGGACTTGGGGGGTCCGGGGAGCTGTTTTTT
CASSPPWGLGGSGELFF
>TRBV29-1|TRBD2|NA|TRBJ2-3
TGCAGCGTCCCCCCGGGACTAGCGGGCCTCACAGATACGCAGTATTTT
CSVPPGLAGLTDTQYF